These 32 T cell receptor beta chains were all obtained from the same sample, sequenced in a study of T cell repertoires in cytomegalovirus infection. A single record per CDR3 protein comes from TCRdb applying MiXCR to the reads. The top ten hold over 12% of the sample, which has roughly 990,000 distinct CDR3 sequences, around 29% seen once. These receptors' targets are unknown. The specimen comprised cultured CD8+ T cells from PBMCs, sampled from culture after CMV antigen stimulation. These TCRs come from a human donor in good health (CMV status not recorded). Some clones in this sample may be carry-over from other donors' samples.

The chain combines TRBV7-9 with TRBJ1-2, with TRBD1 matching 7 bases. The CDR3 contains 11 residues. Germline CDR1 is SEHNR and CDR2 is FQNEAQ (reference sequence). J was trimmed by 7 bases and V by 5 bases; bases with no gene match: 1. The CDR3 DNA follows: TGTGCCAGCAGCGGGACAGCTGGCTACACCTTC. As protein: CASSGTAGYTF.

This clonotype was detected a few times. CDR3: CSVECPGTETQYF. CDR3 DNA: TGCAGCGTCGAGTGCCCGGGAACAGAGACCCAGTACTTC. The chain carries TRBV29-1 and TRBJ2-5, with D possibly TRBD2 on 5 matching bases. This CDR3 has 13 residues. Deletions cut 6 bases from V and 4 bases from J, with 15 bases between. Germline V lookup: CDR1 SQVTM, CDR2 ANQGSEA.

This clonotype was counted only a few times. The CDR3 DNA follows: TGTGCCAGCAGCCGCCTCAGGGAAGGGAGGTCACCCCTCCACTTT. This sequence encodes CASSRLREGRSPLHF. The rearrangement links TRBV14 to TRBJ1-6; D may be TRBD1 (5 bases). There are 15 residues in the CDR3. V was pared by 4 bases and J by 10 bases, with 17 bases between. Per germline, CDR1 SGHDN and CDR2 FVKESK.

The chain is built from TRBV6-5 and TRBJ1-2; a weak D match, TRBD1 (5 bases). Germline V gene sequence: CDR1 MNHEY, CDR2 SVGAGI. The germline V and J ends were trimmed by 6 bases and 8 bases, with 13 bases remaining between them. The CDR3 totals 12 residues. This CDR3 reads CASSYDSFGYTF. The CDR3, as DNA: TGTGCCAGCAGCTACGACAGTTTCGGCTACACCTTC.

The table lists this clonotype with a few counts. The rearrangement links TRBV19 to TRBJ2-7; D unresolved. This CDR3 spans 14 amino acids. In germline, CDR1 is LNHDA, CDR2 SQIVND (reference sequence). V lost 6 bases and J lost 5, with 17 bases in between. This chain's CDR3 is CASSPVAGVHEQYF. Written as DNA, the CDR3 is TGTGCCAGTAGCCCCGTGGCCGGAGTCCACGAGCAGTACTTC.

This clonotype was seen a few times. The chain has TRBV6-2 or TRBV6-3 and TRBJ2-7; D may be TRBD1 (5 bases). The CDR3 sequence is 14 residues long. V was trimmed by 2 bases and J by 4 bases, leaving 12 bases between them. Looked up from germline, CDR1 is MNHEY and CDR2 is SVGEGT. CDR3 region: CASSYGAMTYEQYV. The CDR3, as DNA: TGTGCCAGCAGTTACGGGGCCATGACATACGAGCAGTACGTC.

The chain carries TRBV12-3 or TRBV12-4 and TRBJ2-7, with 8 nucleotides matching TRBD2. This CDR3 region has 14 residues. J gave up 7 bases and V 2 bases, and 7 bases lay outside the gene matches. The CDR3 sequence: CASSLYGGAQEQYF. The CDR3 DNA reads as TGTGCCAGCAGTTTATACGGGGGGGCACAAGAGCAGTACTTC.

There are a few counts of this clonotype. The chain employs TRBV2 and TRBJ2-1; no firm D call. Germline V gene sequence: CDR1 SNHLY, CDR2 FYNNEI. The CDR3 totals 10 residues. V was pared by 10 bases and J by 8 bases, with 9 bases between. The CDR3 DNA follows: TGTGCCATTCTGAAGGATGAGCAGTTCTTC. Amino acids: CAILKDEQFF.

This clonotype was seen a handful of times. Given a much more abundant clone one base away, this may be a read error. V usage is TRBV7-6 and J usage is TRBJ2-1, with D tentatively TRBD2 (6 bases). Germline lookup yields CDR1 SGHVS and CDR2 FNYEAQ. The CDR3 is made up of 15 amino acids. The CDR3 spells CVSSSGPSSYNEQFF. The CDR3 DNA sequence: TGTGTCAGCAGCAGCGGGCCGAGCTCCTACAATGAGCAGTTCTTC. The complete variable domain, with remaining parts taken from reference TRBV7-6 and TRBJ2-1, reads GAGVSQSPRYKVTKRGQDVALRCDPISGHVSLYWYRQALGQGPEFLTYFNYEAQQDKSGLPNDRFSAERPEGSISTLTIQRTEQRDSAMYRCVSSSGPSSYNEQFFGPGTRLTVL.

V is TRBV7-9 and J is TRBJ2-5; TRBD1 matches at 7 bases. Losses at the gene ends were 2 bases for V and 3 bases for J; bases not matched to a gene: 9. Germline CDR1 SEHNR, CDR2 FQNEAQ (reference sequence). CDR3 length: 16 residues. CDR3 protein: CASSLPQGQKKETQYF. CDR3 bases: TGTGCCAGCAGCTTACCTCAGGGACAGAAAAAAGAGACCCAGTACTTC.

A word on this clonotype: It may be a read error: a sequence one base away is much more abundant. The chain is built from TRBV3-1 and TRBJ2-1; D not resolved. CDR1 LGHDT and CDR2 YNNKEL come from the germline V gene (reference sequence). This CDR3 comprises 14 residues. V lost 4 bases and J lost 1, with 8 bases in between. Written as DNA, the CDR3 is TGTGCCAGCAGCCCCGACTGGTCCTACAATGAGCAGTTCTTC. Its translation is CASSPDWSYNEQFF.

The DNA for the CDR3 is TGTGCCAGCAGCTTAGAGGCGGCCAGCTCCTACGAGCAGTACGTC. It encodes CASSLEAASSYEQYV. The chain carries TRBV7-8 and TRBJ2-7, with D hard to call. V was cut by 1 base and J by 0 bases, with 10 bases left in between. The CDR3 extends over 15 amino acids. Germline CDR1 reads SGHVS; CDR2 reads FQNEAQ.

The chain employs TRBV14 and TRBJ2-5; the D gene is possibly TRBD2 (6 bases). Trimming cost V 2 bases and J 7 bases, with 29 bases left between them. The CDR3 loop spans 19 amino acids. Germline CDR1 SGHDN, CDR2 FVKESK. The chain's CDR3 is CASSQSLRSGTPLTWTQYF. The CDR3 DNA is TGTGCCAGCAGCCAATCACTCCGGTCCGGGACTCCTCTAACATGGACCCAGTACTTC.

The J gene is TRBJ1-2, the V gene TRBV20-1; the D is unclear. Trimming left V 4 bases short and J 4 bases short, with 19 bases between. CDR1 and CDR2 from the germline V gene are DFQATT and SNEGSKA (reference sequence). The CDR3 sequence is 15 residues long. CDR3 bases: TGCAGTGCTAAGTTTAGGCAGGATGCAACCTATGGCTACACCTTC. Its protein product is CSAKFRQDATYGYTF.

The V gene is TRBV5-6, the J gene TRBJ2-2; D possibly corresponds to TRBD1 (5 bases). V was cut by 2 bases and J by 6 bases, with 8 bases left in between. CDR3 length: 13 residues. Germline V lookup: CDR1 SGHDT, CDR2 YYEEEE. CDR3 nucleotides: TGTGCCAGCAGCTTCGTGGGGCCCGGGGAGCTGTTTTTT. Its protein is CASSFVGPGELFF.

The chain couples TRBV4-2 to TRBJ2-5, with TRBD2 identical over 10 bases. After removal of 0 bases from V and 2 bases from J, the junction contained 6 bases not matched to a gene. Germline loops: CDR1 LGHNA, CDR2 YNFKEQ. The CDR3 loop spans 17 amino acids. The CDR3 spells CASSQDRGTSVQETQYF. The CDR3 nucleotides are TGTGCCAGCAGCCAAGATAGAGGGACTAGCGTACAAGAGACCCAGTACTTC.

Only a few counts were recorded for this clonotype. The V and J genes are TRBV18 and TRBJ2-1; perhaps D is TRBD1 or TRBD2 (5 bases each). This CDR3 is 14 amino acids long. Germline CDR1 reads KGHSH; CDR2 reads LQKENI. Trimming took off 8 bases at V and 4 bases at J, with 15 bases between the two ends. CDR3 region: CASAPPGLYNEQFF. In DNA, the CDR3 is TGTGCCAGCGCCCCGCCGGGGCTTTACAATGAGCAGTTCTTC.

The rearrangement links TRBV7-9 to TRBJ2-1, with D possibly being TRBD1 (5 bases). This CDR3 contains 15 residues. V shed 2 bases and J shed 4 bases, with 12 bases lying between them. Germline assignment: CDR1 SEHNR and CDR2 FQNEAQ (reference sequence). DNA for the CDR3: TGTGCCAGCAGCTTACTCAGGGTCAAGTACAATGAGCAGTTCTTC. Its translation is CASSLLRVKYNEQFF. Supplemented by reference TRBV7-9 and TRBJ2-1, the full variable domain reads DTGVSQNPRHKITKRGQNVTFRCDPISEHNRLYWYRQTLGQGPEFLTYFQNEAQLEKSRLLSDRFSAERPKGSFSTLEIQRTEQGDSAMYLCASSLLRVKYNEQFFGPGTRLTVL.

CDR3 sequence reads: CASSQDLLAGSSYNEQFF. Written as DNA, the CDR3 is TGTGCCAGCAGCCAAGATCTTCTAGCGGGGAGCTCCTACAATGAGCAGTTCTTC. The chain couples TRBV4-2 to TRBJ2-1, with 9 bases identical to TRBD2. The CDR3 length is 18 residues. The junction had 6 bases not matched to a gene; V was cut back by 0 bases and J by 0 bases. Germline lookup yields CDR1 LGHNA and CDR2 YNFKEQ.

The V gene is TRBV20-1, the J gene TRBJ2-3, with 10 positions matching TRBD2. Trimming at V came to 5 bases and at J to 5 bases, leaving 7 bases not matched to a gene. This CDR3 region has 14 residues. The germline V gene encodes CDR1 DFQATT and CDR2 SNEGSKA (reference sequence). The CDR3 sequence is CSAPGAGGLDTQYF. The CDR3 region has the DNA TGCAGTGCTCCCGGAGCGGGGGGGTTAGATACGCAGTATTTT.

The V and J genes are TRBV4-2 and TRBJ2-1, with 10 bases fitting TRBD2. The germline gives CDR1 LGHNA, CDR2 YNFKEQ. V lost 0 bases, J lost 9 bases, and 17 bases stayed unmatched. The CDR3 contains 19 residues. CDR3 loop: CASSQDWLAGDQTHGEQFF. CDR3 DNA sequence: TGTGCCAGCAGCCAAGATTGGCTAGCGGGGGACCAAACTCACGGTGAGCAGTTCTTC.

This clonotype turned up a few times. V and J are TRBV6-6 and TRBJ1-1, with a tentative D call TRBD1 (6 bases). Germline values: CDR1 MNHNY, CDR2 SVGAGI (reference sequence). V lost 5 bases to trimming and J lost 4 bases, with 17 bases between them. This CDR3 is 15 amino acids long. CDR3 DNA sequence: TGTGCCAGCAGTAAAACGGACAGAGGCTTCACTGAAGCTTTCTTT. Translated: CASSKTDRGFTEAFF.

The DNA of the CDR3 is TGTGCCAGCTCCCCCTGGGGGCTAGTTCGGAACACAGATACGCAGTATTTT. Protein product: CASSPWGLVRNTDTQYF. The V call is TRBV18, the J call TRBJ2-3; TRBD1 might be the D (6 bases). Germline-derived CDR1 and CDR2 are KGHSH and LQKENI. Between the trimmed V and J ends, which lost 6 bases and 2 bases, there was a span of 21 bases. This CDR3 contains 17 residues.

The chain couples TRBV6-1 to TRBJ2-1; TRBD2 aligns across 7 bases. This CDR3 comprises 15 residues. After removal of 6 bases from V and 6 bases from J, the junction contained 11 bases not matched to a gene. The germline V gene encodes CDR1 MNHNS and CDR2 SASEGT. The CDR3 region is CASSTGRGFLNEQFF. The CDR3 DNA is TGTGCCAGCAGCACGGGGCGGGGGTTTCTCAATGAGCAGTTCTTC.

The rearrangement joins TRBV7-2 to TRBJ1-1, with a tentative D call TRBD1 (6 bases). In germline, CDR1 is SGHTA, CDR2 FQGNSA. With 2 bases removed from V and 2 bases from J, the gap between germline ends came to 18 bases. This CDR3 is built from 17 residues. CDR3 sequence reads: CASSLRGGGAINTEAFF. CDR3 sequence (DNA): TGTGCCAGCAGCTTAAGGGGGGGGGGGGCGATAAACACTGAAGCTTTCTTT.

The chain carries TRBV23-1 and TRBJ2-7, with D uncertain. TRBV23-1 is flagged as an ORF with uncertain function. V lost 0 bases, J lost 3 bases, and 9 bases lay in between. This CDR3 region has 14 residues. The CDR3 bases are TGCGCCAGCAGTCAATCATCGGAAATCTACGAGCAGTACTTC. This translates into CASSQSSEIYEQYF.

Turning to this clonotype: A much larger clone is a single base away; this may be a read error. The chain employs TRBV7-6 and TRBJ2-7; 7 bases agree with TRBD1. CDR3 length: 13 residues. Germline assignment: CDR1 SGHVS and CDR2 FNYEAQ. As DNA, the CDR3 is TGTGTCAGCAGCTGGGGACAGAGCTACGAGCAGTACTTC. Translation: CVSSWGQSYEQYF.

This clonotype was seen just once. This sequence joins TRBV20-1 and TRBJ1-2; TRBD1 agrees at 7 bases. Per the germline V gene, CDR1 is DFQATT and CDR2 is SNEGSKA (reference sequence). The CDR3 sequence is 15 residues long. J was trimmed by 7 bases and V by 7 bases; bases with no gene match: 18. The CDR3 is CSVRGPTGPEGGYTF. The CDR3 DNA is TGCAGTGTCAGAGGGCCGACAGGGCCTGAGGGTGGCTACACCTTC.

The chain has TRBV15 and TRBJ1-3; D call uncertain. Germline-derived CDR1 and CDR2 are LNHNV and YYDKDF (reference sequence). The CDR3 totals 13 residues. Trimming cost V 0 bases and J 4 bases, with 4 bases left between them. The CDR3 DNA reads TGTGCCACCAGCAGAGACAGGGGAAACACCATATATTTT. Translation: CATSRDRGNTIYF.

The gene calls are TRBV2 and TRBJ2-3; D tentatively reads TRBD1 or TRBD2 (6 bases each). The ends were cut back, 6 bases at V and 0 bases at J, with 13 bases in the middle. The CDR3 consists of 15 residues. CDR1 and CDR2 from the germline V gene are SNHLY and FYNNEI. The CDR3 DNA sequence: TGTGCCAGCAGAGGGGGGTCTTACAGCACAGATACGCAGTATTTT. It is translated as CASRGGSYSTDTQYF. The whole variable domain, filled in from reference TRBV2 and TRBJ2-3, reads EPEVTQTPSHQVTQMGQEVILRCVPISNHLYFYWYRQILGQKVEFLVSFYNNEISEKSEIFDDQFSVERPDGSNFTLKIRSTKLEDSAMYFCASRGGSYSTDTQYFGPGTRLTVL.

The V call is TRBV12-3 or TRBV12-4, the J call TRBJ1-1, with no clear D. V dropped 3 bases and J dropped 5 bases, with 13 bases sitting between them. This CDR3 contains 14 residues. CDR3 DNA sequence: TGTGCCAGCAGTTTTGCGGCAGGTCTAACTGAAGCTTTCTTT. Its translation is CASSFAAGLTEAFF.

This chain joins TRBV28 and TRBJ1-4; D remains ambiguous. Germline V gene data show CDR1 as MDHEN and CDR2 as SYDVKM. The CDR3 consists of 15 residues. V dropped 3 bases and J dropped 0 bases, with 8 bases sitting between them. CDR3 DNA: TGTGCCAGCAGTTTTTTAGCGGCAACTAATGAAAAACTGTTTTTT. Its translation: CASSFLAATNEKLFF.